The following is a T cell receptor (beta chain) sequence with its context. This clonotype was recorded many times. No much larger clone exists at a distance of one base, and base qualities are not known. Synthesis of TCR cDNA relied on 5'RACE template switching, a step that introduced a universal primer site along with unique molecular identifiers. Priming for cDNA synthesis came from both the TCR alpha and TCR beta constant segments. Library amplification used two PCR steps, and the second PCR step added sample barcodes and sequencing adapters. Sequencing of libraries was performed on Illumina HiSeq 2500 (2x100 bp) or NovaSeq (2x150 bp). In the source study's methods: MIGEC was used to demultiplex reads and collapse the reads into UMI consensus sequences, and MiXCR was used for V(D)J alignment. Vaccine-responding clonotypes were identified with edgeR using replicate PBMC samples, with FDR below 0.01 and a log2 fold change above 5 up to day 15 being required. Each bulk clonotype received a CD4 or CD8 identity based on whether the sequenced CD4 or CD8 repertoire contained that clonotype at higher abundance. To estimate how each clone was distributed across memory phenotypes, clonotype frequencies in memory subsets were weighted by the numbers of FACS-sorted cells. TCRdb reprocessed the public reads (quality trimming at Q25 with fastp, clone calling with MiXCR) and kept in-frame beta chains. Every entry covers one CDR3 protein and lists the most common genes and DNA from its rows. The V and J calls were determined by TCRdb, not by the authors. The sample has approximately 12,000 distinct CDR3 sequences on record, about 6.1% of them singletons. The biggest ten clones account for about 0.92% of the sample.

The treatment or condition label on this specimen signifies: live attenuated yellow fever vaccine strain. PBMCs were isolated from peripheral blood using a standard Ficoll-Paque protocol. The RNeasy Micro Kit was used to extract RNA from sorted memory subsets. The data were obtained in a study of T cells after yellow fever vaccination (dated by TCRdb to 2018 to 2020). Regarding the complete study: Staining for CD3, CD45RA, CCR7 and CD95 was used to sort memory subsets (EM, EMRA, CM and Tscm) on a BD FACS Aria III. The SMART-Seq v4 Ultra Low Input RNA kit was used to prepare libraries from fractions with low cell numbers. To follow T-cell clones before and after primary and booster YFV17D yellow fever vaccination, bulk TCR alpha and beta repertoires were sequenced over time. Two healthy male donors made up the cohort, one aged 18 to 29 years and the other aged 30 to 39 years. Blood was collected at multiple timepoints before and after primary and secondary immunization, and bulk PBMC replicates and cell subsets were isolated. Memory subsets were sorted on days 0, 15 and 45 and at 18 months following primary vaccination, and on days 0, 15 and 45 following the 30-year booster.

Study-wide findings and limitations: Because abundant contaminating clonotypes from the bulk population could be contained in FACS-sorted repertoires, computational filtering was required. The study included only a couple of donors, which limits how far the findings can be generalized. Most clones expanded after primary vaccination were re-detected after the booster (almost 97% of CD4 and approximately 88% of CD8), suggesting broad memory maintenance. Compared with the primary T-cell response, the secondary T-cell response was weaker but faster, peaking on day 5 rather than day 15. A small share of clonotypes was detected in both CD4 and CD8 compartments, with the overlap likely arising from convergent recombination. In the sorted memory subsets on day 0, nearly all vaccine-responding clonotypes were below the level of detection.

Measured from the cysteine to the phenylalanine, the CDR3 is 18 residues long. The kept DNA is CDR3 alone, 54 bases in frame from the first base. Trimming accounts for 5 bases at V and 6 bases at J, while the number of junction bases matched to no gene is 14. Sequences SGHAT (CDR1) and FQNNGV (CDR2) are obtained from the germline V gene. The chain is assembled from TRBV11-2 and TRBJ1-5; TRBD1 aligns with 12 central bases. The material sequenced was PBMCs, either bulk or a sorted T-cell subset (CD4+, CD8+, memory, or dextramer-sorted; not recorded which), taken on the day of the yellow fever booster vaccination. The sequence came from a man aged 25 to 40 who received the YFV17D yellow fever vaccine. The CDR3 is CASSQAGTGGYGAQPQHF. The sequenced DNA is TGTGCCAGCAGCCAGGCCGGGACAGGGGGCTACGGGGCTCAGCCCCAGCATTTT.